The entry below gives a single TCR beta chain sequence along with its context. This entry comes from a study of T cells expressing NK-cell markers. TCRdb re-called the 5' RACE reads, yielding one record per CDR3 amino acid sequence without DNA. Recorded for this sample: approximately 380,000 distinct CDR3 sequences. CDR3 length: 15 residues. The rearrangement links TRBV12-3 or TRBV12-4 to TRBJ2-7; checking the TCRdb D call of TRBD1 is not possible without DNA. Sequencing input: blood T cells: a sorted CD56 or NKG2C T cell subset, CD4+ or CD8+ T cells, or bulk PBMC T cells (not recorded which). This sequence originates from a man aged 18-70 years in good health. CDR3 amino acids: CASSFWDRGIYEQYF.